These 7 T cell receptor beta chains originate from one sample sequenced in a study of shared clonotypes between healthy human individuals. Clones were read by immunoSEQ multiplex PCR, and TCRdb kept only the in-frame ones, dropping some. The data contain about 490,000 clones, 76% of them singletons. Sequences were obtained from PBMCs. These receptors were collected from a woman aged 40 to 50 in good health. Some clones in this sample may be carry-over from other donors' samples.

J is TRBJ2-6 and V is TRBV28, with unresolved D. The length of the CDR3 is 13 residues. Trimming cost V 6 bases and J 0 bases, with 3 bases left between them. Germline lookup yields CDR1 MDHEN and CDR2 SYDVKM. CDR3 sequence: CASRFSGANVLTF. The CDR3 region has the DNA TGTGCCAGCAGATTCTCTGGGGCCAACGTCCTGACTTTC.

With regard to this clone: This is likely an artifact of a read error, given a far larger clone one base away. The chain carries TRBV7-2 and TRBJ2-1; 9 bases line up with TRBD1. CDR1 SGHTA and CDR2 FQGNSA come from the germline V gene. The length of the CDR3 is 15 residues. The trim removed 5 bases at V and 4 bases at J, leaving 6 bases unmatched. CDR3 DNA sequence: TGTGCCAGCAGCCCCCGGGACAGGGAGTACAATGAGCAGTTCTTC. Its protein product is CASSPRDREYNEQFF.

This clone was recorded many times. The rearrangement uses TRBV7-2 and TRBJ2-1; the D gene is possibly TRBD2 (6 bases). Between the trimmed V and J ends, which lost 0 bases and 10 bases, there was a span of 10 bases. The CDR3 is made up of 13 amino acids. From germline, CDR1 is SGHTA and CDR2 FQGNSA. For the CDR3, the DNA is TGTGCCAGCAGCTTAGCCTCGCGGGGCGAGCAGTTCTTC. This encodes CASSLASRGEQFF.

The CDR3 spells CASSQDRGREPQHF. The CDR3 bases are TGTGCCAGCAGCCAAGATCGGGGGCGCGAGCCCCAGCATTTT. The chain recombines TRBV4-2 with TRBJ1-5; TRBD1 might be the D (6 bases). In germline, CDR1 is LGHNA, CDR2 YNFKEQ. The CDR3 extends over 14 amino acids. V was shortened by 0 bases and J by 8 bases, with 11 bases between the two germline ends.

V is TRBV27 and J is TRBJ2-2; D might be TRBD2 (5 bases). V lost 0 bases, J lost 5 bases, and 13 bases lay in between. Per the germline V gene, CDR1 is MNHEY and CDR2 is SMNVEV (reference sequence). The CDR3 contains 16 residues. The CDR3 bases are TGTGCCAGCAGTTTATCAGTGATATGGGAGACCGGGGAGCTGTTTTTT. The encoded protein is CASSLSVIWETGELFF.

The V call is TRBV21-1, the J call TRBJ2-3. TRBV21-1 is an annotated pseudogene. This CDR3 has 16 residues. The CDR3 region is CASSKDPRTSTDTQYF. For the CDR3, the DNA is TGTGCCAGCAGCAAAGACCCACGGACCAGCACAGATACGCAGTATTTT.

The V gene is TRBV7-2, the J gene TRBJ1-3; D perhaps matches TRBD1 (6 bases). The length of the CDR3 is 17 residues. CDR1 is SGHTA, CDR2 FQGNSA, per germline. Trimming took off 2 bases at V and 4 bases at J, with 18 bases between the two ends. In nucleotides, the CDR3 is TGTGCCAGCAGCTTACGCCACCGGGGGGGCGACGGAAACACCATATATTTT. Translated: CASSLRHRGGDGNTIYF.